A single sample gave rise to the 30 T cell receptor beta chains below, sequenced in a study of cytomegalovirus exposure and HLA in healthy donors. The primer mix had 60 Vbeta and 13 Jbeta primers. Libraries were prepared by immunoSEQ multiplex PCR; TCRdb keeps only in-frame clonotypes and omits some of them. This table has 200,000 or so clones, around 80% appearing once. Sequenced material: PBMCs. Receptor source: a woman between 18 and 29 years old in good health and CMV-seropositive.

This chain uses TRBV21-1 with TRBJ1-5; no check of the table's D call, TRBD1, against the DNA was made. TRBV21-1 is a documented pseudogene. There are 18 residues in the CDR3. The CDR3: CAREGQEGRSQGNQPQHF. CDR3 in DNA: TGTGCCCGCGAGGGACAGGAGGGCCGGTCCCAAGGCAATCAGCCCCAGCATTTT.

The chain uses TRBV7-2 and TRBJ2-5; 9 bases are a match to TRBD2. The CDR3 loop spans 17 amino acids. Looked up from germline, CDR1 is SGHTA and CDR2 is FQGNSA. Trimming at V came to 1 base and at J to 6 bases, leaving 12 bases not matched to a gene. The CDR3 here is CASSLDGGGGKVQTQYF. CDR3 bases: TGTGCCAGCAGCTTAGACGGCGGGGGGGGAAAAGTCCAGACCCAGTACTTC.

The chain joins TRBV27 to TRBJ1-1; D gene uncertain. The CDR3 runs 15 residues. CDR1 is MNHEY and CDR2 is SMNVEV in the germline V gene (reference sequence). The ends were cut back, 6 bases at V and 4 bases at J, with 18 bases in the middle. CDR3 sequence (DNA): TGTGCCAGCAGCTCTAATTCCTACGAGGGCACTGAAGCTTTCTTT. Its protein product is CASSSNSYEGTEAFF.

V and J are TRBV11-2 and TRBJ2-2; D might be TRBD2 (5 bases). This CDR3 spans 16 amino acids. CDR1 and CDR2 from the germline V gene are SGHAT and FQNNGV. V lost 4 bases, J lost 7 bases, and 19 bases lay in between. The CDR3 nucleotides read TGTGCCAGCAGCTCAGCGGTCATACCGGGTGACGGGGAGCTGTTTTTT. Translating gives CASSSAVIPGDGELFF.

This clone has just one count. DNA for the CDR3: TGTGCCAGCAGCTTGGCCACGAGTGGAGCCAGCACTGAAGCTTTCTTT. Amino acids: CASSLATSGASTEAFF. This chain connects TRBV5-8 to TRBJ1-1; D not certain. The CDR3 runs 16 residues. Germline V CDR1 and CDR2: SGHTS, YDEGEE. Trimming took off 0 bases at V and 4 bases at J, with 16 bases between the two ends.

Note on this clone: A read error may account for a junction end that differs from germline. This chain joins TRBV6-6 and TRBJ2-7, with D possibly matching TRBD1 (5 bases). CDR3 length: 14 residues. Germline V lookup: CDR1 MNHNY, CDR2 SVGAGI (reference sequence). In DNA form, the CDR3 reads TGTGCCAGCAGGACCGCAGGGAACTCCTACGGGCAGTACTTC. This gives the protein CASRTAGNSYGQYF.

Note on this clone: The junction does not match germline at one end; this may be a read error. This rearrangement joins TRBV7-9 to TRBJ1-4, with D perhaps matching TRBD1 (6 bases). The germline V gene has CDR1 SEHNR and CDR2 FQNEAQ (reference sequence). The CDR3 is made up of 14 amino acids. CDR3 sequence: CSSSLGQGIEKLFF. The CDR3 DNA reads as TGTTCCAGCAGCTTGGGGCAGGGGATTGAAAAACTGTTTTTT. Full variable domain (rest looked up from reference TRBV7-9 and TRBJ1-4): DTGVSQNPRHKITKRGQNVTFRCDPISEHNRLYWYRQTLGQGPEFLTYFQNEAQLEKSRLLSDRFSAERPKGSFSTLEIQRTEQGDSAMYLCSSSLGQGIEKLFFGSGTQLSVL.

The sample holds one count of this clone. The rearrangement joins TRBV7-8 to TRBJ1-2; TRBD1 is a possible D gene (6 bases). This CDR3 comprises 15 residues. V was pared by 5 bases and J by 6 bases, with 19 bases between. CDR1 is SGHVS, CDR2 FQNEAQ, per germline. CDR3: CASSLLPGQGDGYTF. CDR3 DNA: TGTGCCAGCAGCCTACTTCCGGGACAAGGGGATGGCTACACCTTC.

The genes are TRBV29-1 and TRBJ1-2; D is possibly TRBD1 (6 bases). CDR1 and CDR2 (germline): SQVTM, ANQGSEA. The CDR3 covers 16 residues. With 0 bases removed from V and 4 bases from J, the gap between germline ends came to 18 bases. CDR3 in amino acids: CSVEDRNSGTTYGYTF. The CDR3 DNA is TGCAGCGTTGAAGATCGGAATAGCGGGACAACCTATGGCTACACCTTC.

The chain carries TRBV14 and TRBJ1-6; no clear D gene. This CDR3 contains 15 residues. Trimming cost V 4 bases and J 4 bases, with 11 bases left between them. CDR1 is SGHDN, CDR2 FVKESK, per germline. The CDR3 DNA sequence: TGTGCCAGCAGCCGGTTGGGCACATATAATTCACCCCTCCACTTT. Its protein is CASSRLGTYNSPLHF.

CDR3 DNA: TGCGGCCTAGGCGGTTTTCGGGGTGGCTACACCTTC. Encoded protein: CGLGGFRGGYTF. V usage is TRBV29-1 and J usage is TRBJ1-2; no clear D gene. Germline CDR1 SQVTM, CDR2 ANQGSEA. CDR3 length equals 12 residues.

CDR3 DNA sequence: TGCGCCAGCAGCGCAGTTGGGACTAGCGGAGATGAGCAGTTCTTC. This translates into CASSAVGTSGDEQFF. The chain recombines TRBV5-1 with TRBJ2-1; 11 bases fit TRBD2. Germline V lookup: CDR1 SGHRS, CDR2 YFSETQ. V dropped 4 bases and J dropped 8; count of bases not matched to a gene: 8. The CDR3 covers 15 residues.

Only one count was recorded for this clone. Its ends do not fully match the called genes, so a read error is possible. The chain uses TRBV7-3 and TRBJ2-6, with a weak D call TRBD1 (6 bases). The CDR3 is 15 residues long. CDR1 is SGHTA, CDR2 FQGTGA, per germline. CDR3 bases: TGTGCTAGCAGCCCAAAGGGGGACGGTTTCGGCGTCCTGACTTTC. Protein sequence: CASSPKGDGFGVLTF.

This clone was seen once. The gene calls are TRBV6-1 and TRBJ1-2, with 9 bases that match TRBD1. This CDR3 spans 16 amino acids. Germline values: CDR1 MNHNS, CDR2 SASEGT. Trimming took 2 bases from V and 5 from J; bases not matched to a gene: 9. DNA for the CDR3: TGTGCCAGCAGTGAACCGGGACAGGGACGATCGTATGGCTACACCTTC. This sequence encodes CASSEPGQGRSYGYTF.

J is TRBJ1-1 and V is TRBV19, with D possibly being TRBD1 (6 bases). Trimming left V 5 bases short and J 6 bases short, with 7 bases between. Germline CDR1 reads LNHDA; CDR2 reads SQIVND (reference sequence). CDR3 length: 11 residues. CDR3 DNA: TGTGCCAGTAGTGGGACACCTGAAGCTTTCTTT. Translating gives CASSGTPEAFF.

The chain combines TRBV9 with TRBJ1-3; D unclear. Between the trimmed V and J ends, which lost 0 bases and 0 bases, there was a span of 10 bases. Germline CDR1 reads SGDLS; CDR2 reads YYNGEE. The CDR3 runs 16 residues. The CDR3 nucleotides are TGTGCCAGCAGCGTAGGTAAAGACTACTCTGGAAACACCATATATTTT. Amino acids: CASSVGKDYSGNTIYF.

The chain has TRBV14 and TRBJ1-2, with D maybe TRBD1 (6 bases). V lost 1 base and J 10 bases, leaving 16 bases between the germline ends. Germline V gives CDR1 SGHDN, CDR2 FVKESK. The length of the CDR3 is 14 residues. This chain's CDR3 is CASSQVGAGGVYTF. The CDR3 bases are TGTGCCAGCAGCCAAGTGGGGGCCGGTGGGGTCTACACCTTC. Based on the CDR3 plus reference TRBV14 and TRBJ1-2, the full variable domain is EAGVTQFPSHSVIEKGQTVTLRCDPISGHDNLYWYRRVMGKEIKFLLHFVKESKQDESGMPNNRFLAERTGGTYSTLKVQPAELEDSGVYFCASSQVGAGGVYTFGSGTRLTVV.

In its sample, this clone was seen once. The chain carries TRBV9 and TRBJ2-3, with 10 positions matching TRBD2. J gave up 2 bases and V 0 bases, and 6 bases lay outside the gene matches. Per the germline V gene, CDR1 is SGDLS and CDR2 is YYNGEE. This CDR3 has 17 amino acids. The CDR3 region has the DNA TGTGCCAGCAGCGTAGACCCAGGACTAGCGGACACAGATACGCAGTATTTT. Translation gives CASSVDPGLADTDTQYF.

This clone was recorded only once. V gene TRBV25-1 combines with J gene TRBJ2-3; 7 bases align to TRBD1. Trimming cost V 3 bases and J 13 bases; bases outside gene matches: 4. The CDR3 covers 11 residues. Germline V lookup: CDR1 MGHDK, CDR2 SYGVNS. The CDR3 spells CASSEGQFKYF. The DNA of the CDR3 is TGTGCCAGCAGTGAGGGACAGTTTAAGTATTTT.

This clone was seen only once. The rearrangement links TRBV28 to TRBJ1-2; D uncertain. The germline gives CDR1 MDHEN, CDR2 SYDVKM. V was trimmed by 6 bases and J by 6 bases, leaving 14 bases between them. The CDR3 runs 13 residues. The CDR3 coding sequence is TGTGCCAGCAGCCCGCCCGGCAGGCATGGCTACACCTTC. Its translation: CASSPPGRHGYTF.

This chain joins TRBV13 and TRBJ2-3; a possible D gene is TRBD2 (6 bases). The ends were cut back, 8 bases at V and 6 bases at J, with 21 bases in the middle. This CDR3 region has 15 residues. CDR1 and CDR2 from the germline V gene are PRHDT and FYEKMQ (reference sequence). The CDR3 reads CASQYRDSPADTQYF. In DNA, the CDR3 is TGTGCCAGCCAATACCGGGACTCCCCAGCCGATACGCAGTATTTT.

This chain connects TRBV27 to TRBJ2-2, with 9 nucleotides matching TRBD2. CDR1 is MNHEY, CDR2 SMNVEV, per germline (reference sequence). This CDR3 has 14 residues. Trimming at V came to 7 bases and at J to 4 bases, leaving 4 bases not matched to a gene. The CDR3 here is CASTLAGFTGELFF. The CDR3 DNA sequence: TGTGCCAGCACCCTAGCGGGGTTCACCGGGGAGCTGTTTTTT.

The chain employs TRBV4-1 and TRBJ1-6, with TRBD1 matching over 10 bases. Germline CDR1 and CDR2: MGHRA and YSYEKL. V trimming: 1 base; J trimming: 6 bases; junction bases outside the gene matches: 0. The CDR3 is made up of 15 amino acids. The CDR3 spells CASSQGDRGNSPLHF. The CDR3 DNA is TGCGCCAGCAGCCAAGGGGACAGGGGTAATTCACCCCTCCACTTT.

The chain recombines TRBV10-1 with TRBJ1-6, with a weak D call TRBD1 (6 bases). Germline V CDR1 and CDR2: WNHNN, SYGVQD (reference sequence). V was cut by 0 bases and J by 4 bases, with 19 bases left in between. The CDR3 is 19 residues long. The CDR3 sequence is CASSESRGYTWGYNSPLHF. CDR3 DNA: TGCGCCAGCAGTGAGTCGAGGGGGTACACGTGGGGTTATAATTCACCCCTCCACTTT.

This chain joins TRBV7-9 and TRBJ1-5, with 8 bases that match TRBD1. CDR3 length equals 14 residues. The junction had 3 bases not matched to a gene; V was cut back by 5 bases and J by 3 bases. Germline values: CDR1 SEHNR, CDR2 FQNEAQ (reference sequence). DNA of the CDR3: TGTGCCAGCAGCACGGACAGGGACAATCAGCCCCAGCATTTT. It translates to CASSTDRDNQPQHF.

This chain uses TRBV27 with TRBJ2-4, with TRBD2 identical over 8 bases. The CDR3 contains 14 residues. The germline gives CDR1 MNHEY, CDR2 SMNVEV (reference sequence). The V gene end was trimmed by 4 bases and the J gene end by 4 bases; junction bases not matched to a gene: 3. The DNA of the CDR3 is TGTGCCAGCAGTTCCGGGGGGGCAAAAAACATTCAGTACTTC. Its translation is CASSSGGAKNIQYF.

The DNA for the CDR3 is TGTGCCAGCTACCCGGTTAAGGGGACTGAAGCTTTCTTT. Its protein is CASYPVKGTEAFF. This chain joins TRBV27 and TRBJ1-1; tentatively, D is TRBD1 (5 bases). Trimming stripped 8 bases from V and 5 bases from J, with 15 bases between. Per the germline V gene, CDR1 is MNHEY and CDR2 is SMNVEV (reference sequence). CDR3 length equals 13 residues.

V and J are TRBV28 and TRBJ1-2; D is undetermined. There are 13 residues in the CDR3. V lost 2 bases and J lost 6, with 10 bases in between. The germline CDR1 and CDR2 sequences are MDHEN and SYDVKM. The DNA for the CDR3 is TGTGCCAGCAGTTTAGCCGGTCTTGATGGCTACACCTTC. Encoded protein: CASSLAGLDGYTF.

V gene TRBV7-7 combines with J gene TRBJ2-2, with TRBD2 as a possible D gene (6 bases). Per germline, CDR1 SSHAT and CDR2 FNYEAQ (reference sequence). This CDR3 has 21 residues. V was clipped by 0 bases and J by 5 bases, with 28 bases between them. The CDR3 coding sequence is TGTGCCAGCAGCTTAGCGCTTGCGGGGCCATCCCCCGGTTTTCGGACCGGGGAGCTGTTTTTT. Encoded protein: CASSLALAGPSPGFRTGELFF. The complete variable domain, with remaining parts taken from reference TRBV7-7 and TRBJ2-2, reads GAGVSQSPRYKVTKRGQDVTLRCDPISSHATLYWYQQALGQGPEFLTYFNYEAQPDKSGLPSDRFSAERPEGSISTLTIQRTEQRDSAMYRCASSLALAGPSPGFRTGELFFGEGSRLTVL.

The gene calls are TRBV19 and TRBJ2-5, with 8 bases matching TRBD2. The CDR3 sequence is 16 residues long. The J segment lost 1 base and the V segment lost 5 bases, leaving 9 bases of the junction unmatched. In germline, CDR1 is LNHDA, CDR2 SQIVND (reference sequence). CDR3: CASSVGGANFQETQYF. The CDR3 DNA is TGTGCCAGTAGTGTCGGGGGGGCCAATTTCCAAGAGACCCAGTACTTC.